The rows below give T cell receptor beta chains drawn from one sample of a study of T cell repertoires in ileal Crohn's disease. Data came from immunoSEQ multiplex PCR; TCRdb stores just in-frame clones and leaves some out. The sample records more than 7,000 clones, approximately 74% being singletons. The sequencing sample was made of ileal tissue. The source of these receptors is an adult with Crohn's disease. The CDR3 runs from the conserved cysteine through the conserved F or W. D genes are given only for firm matches. For some rows the clone size is stated as once, few or many, or as a class when expanded; others skip it.

clone_size	v_call	d_call	j_call	cdr3_aa	cdr3_nt
few	TRBV19	TRBD2	TRBJ2-5	CASSKTSGGDQETQYF	TGTGCCAGTAGTAAGACTAGCGGGGGGGACCAAGAGACCCAGTACTTC
few	TRBV19	NA	TRBJ1-2	CASKREYGYTF	TGTGCCAGTAAACGAGAGTATGGCTACACCTTC
once	TRBV5-1	TRBD2	TRBJ2-3	CASSRGGTDTQYF	TGCGCCAGCAGCCGGGGGGGCACAGATACGCAGTATTTT
NA	TRBV29-1	NA	TRBJ2-3	CSAQGGSDTQYF	TGCAGCGCTCAGGGGGGATCAGATACGCAGTATTTT
NA	TRBV5-1	NA	TRBJ1-1	CASSLATGHMNTEAFF	TGCGCCAGCAGCTTGGCGACAGGCCACATGAACACTGAAGCTTTCTTT
NA	TRBV7-9	NA	TRBJ1-1	CASSLDWETEEAFF	TGTGCCAGCAGCTTAGATTGGGAGACCGAAGAAGCTTTCTTT
NA	TRBV19	TRBD1	TRBJ1-1	CASSTRDRSYGTEAFF	TGTGCCAGTAGTACGCGGGACAGGTCTTATGGGACTGAAGCTTTCTTT
once	TRBV7-9	TRBD1	TRBJ2-7	CASSPVTGAYEQYF	TGTGCCAGCAGTCCCGTTACAGGGGCCTACGAGCAGTACTTC
NA	TRBV7-6	TRBD2	TRBJ2-7	CASSLLTSGGAGEQYF	TGTGCCAGCAGCTTACTGACTAGCGGGGGGGCTGGGGAGCAGTACTTC
NA	TRBV7-2	TRBD2	TRBJ2-3	CASSRTSGGSYTDTQYF	TGTGCCAGCAGCCGAACTAGCGGGGGGTCATACACAGATACGCAGTATTTT
once	TRBV10-3	TRBD2	TRBJ2-1	CASTSGDAAWQFF	TGTGCTTCGACTAGCGGGGACGCGGCGTGGCAGTTCTTC
NA	TRBV6-5	NA	TRBJ2-3	CASTLGGIGTDTQYF	TGTGCCAGCACCCTAGGAGGGATCGGCACAGATACGCAGTATTTT
few	TRBV4-3	TRBD1	TRBJ1-4	CASRRQGATNEKLFF	TGCGCCAGCAGACGTCAGGGGGCAACTAATGAAAAACTGTTTTTT
NA	TRBV11-2	TRBD2	TRBJ2-3	CASSLGTSGVVSDTQYF	TGTGCCAGCAGCCTGGGGACTAGCGGGGTCGTCTCAGATACGCAGTATTTT
medium-sized	TRBV19	TRBD2	TRBJ2-7	CASSPLAGNAYEQYF	TGTGCCAGTAGTCCACTAGCGGGGAACGCCTACGAGCAGTACTTC
NA	TRBV11-2	NA	TRBJ1-6	CASSPRSTPLHF	TGTGCCAGCAGCCCACGTAGCACACCCCTCCACTTT
NA	TRBV11-3	NA	TRBJ1-2	CASSLDSSNYGYTF	TGTGCCAGCAGCTTGGACAGTTCTAACTATGGCTACACCTTC
NA	TRBV30	NA	TRBJ1-2	CAWSHRSYGYTF	TGTGCCTGGAGTCACCGGTCCTATGGCTACACCTTC
NA	TRBV30	TRBD1	TRBJ1-5	CAWSTNRGMEPQHF	TGTGCCTGGAGTACCAACAGGGGTATGGAGCCCCAGCATTTT
NA	TRBV5-1	NA	TRBJ1-2	CASSPTGNYGYTF	TGCGCCAGCAGCCCCACAGGGAACTATGGCTACACCTTC
NA	TRBV4-2	TRBD2	TRBJ2-2	CASSQITSGGAVGELFF	TGTGCCAGCAGCCAGATTACTAGCGGGGGGGCTGTCGGGGAGCTGTTTTTT
NA	TRBV15	NA	TRBJ1-2	CATSRDPRGRGYTF	TGTGCCACCAGCAGAGATCCCAGGGGCAGGGGCTACACCTTC
NA	TRBV7-2	NA	TRBJ1-1	CASSLFGGADTEAFF	TGTGCCAGCAGCTTATTTGGCGGGGCGGACACTGAAGCTTTCTTT
NA	TRBV4-1	NA	TRBJ1-5	CASSQGGRVGNQPQHF	TGCGCCAGCAGCCAAGGGGGCAGGGTGGGCAATCAGCCCCAGCATTTT
few	TRBV19	TRBD1	TRBJ2-2	CASTPRGTGVAGELFF	TGTGCCAGTACTCCCCGCGGGACAGGGGTAGCCGGGGAGCTGTTTTTT
NA	TRBV7-2	TRBD1	TRBJ2-5	CASSYGQAQETQYF	TGTGCCAGCAGCTACGGACAGGCACAAGAGACCCAGTACTTC
NA	TRBV10-3	NA	TRBJ2-5	CATQRDLQETQYF	TGTGCCACGCAACGGGATTTACAAGAGACCCAGTACTTC
NA	TRBV5-6	NA	TRBJ2-2	CASSRPGVMNTGELFF	TGTGCCAGCAGCCGCCCGGGGGTCATGAACACCGGGGAGCTGTTTTTT
few	TRBV5-6	NA	TRBJ1-2	CASSLILQGYGYTF	TGTGCCAGCAGCTTAATTCTACAGGGTTATGGCTACACCTTC
NA	TRBV7-8	NA	TRBJ2-4	CASSLAGRIGPQDSIQYF	TGTGCCAGCAGCTTAGCGGGCAGGATAGGGCCCCAGGACAGCATTCAGTACTTC
few	TRBV5-8	TRBD1	TRBJ1-5	CASSLDFRTGGRQPQHF	TGTGCCAGCAGCTTGGATTTTCGGACAGGGGGCCGACAGCCCCAGCATTTT
NA	TRBV4-2	NA	TRBJ2-6	CASSQDIQSGANVLTF	TGTGCCAGCAGCCAAGATATCCAGTCTGGGGCCAACGTCCTGACTTTC
NA	TRBV30	NA	TRBJ1-2	CAWSVTYGYTF	TGTGCCTGGAGTGTAACTTATGGCTACACCTTC
NA	TRBV27	NA	TRBJ1-5	CASSRQFGVGPQHF	TGTGCCAGCAGTAGACAGTTTGGGGTAGGGCCCCAGCATTTT
NA	TRBV4-2	TRBD2	TRBJ2-1	CASSQGSSGGYNEQFF	TGTGCCAGCAGCCAAGGGAGCAGCGGGGGGTACAATGAGCAGTTCTTC
NA	TRBV2	NA	TRBJ2-7	CASARDTTHEQYF	TGTGCCAGCGCCCGGGACACGACACACGAGCAGTACTTC
NA	TRBV7-2	TRBD1	TRBJ2-5	CASSPRGRETQYF	TGTGCCAGCAGCCCCAGGGGGCGGGAGACCCAGTACTTC
NA	TRBV5-1	NA	TRBJ1-2	CASSAWGGLEGYTF	TGCGCCAGCTCCGCCTGGGGGGGGTTAGAAGGCTACACCTTC
NA	TRBV7-9	TRBD2	TRBJ2-3	CASSRAASGASDTQYF	TGTGCCAGCAGCCGAGCGGCTAGCGGGGCCTCAGATACGCAGTATTTT
NA	TRBV7-2	NA	TRBJ2-4	CASSSSAGLHLSF	TGTGCCAGCAGCTCCTCCGCAGGACTACACCTCAGCTTC
once	TRBV7-8	NA	TRBJ2-3	CASSTSGGAGMNTDTQYF	TGTGCCAGCAGCACCTCGGGTGGGGCGGGGATGAATACAGATACGCAGTATTTT
NA	TRBV4-1	TRBD1	TRBJ2-2	CASSQRLGQGLTGELFF	TGCGCCAGCAGCCAAAGGCTCGGACAGGGGCTGACCGGGGAGCTGTTTTTT
NA	TRBV7-9	NA	TRBJ2-6	CASSFPFGANVLTF	TGTGCCAGCAGCTTCCCCTTCGGGGCCAACGTCCTGACTTTC
NA	TRBV15	TRBD2	TRBJ2-3	CATSRGTSLTDTQYF	TGTGCCACCAGCAGAGGGACTAGCCTGACAGATACGCAGTATTTT
NA	TRBV27	NA	TRBJ2-5	CATRRELAQETQYF	TGTGCCACCCGCAGGGAACTAGCACAAGAGACCCAGTACTTC
NA	TRBV15	NA	TRBJ2-2	CATSSSDRTYAGELFF	TGTGCCACCAGCAGTTCAGACAGGACTTACGCCGGGGAGCTGTTTTTT
NA	TRBV27	NA	TRBJ2-2	CASSLDRPTPLGAGELFF	TGTGCCAGCAGTTTAGACAGGCCTACCCCCTTGGGGGCCGGGGAGCTGTTTTTT
NA	TRBV5-4	TRBD2	TRBJ2-7	CASSFLAGGRYEQYF	TGTGCCAGCAGCTTTCTAGCGGGGGGGCGCTACGAGCAGTACTTC
few	TRBV5-1	NA	TRBJ2-1	CASSLSGGTSYNEQFF	TGCGCCAGCAGCTTGTCCGGGGGAACCTCCTACAATGAGCAGTTCTTC
NA	TRBV5-6	TRBD2	TRBJ2-3	CASSPRAGFWDTDTQYF	TGTGCCAGCAGCCCCAGAGCGGGGTTTTGGGACACAGATACGCAGTATTTT